Each of the 22 T cell receptor beta chains below was sequenced from the same sample in a study of T cell changes during pregnancy in multiple sclerosis. The assay was immunoSEQ multiplex PCR, and TCRdb's table has in-frame clones only and misses some. The sample lists under 95,000 clones, 94% seen once, with around 0.91% in the top ten. Material: peripheral blood, obtained in the second trimester of pregnancy. The receptors were gathered from a female donor in good health, enrolled as a control in a pregnancy study.

The chain has TRBV11-2 and TRBJ2-6; 8 bases match TRBD1. Unmatched junction bases numbered 7, after V lost 0 bases and J lost 0 bases. This CDR3 is 19 amino acids long. Germline V CDR1 and CDR2: SGHAT, FQNNGV. CDR3 in amino acids: CASSLDLDRVSSGANVLTF. CDR3 sequence (DNA): TGTGCCAGCAGCTTAGATCTGGACAGGGTTAGCTCTGGGGCCAACGTCCTGACTTTC.

The chain couples TRBV5-1 to TRBJ2-2, with 9 bases matching TRBD1. The CDR3 has 18 residues. CDR1 and CDR2 from the germline V gene are SGHRS and YFSETQ. V trimming: 2 bases; J trimming: 6 bases; junction bases outside the gene matches: 14. CDR3 in DNA: TGCGCCAGCAGCTTACGTTCATCTGGGACAGGGATTCCCGGGGAGCTGTTTTTT. Amino acid sequence: CASSLRSSGTGIPGELFF.

This CDR3 is CASSFATGGHEQYF. CDR3 nucleotide sequence: TGTGCCAGCAGTTTCGCGACGGGGGGCCACGAGCAGTACTTC. The chain is built from TRBV28 and TRBJ2-7, with a weak D call TRBD2 (7 bases). V was clipped by 3 bases and J by 5 bases, with 14 bases between them. The CDR3 runs 14 residues. The germline V gene encodes CDR1 MDHEN and CDR2 SYDVKM.

J is TRBJ2-1 and V is TRBV2; a possible D gene is TRBD1 (6 bases). The V and J ends lost 1 base and 6 bases respectively, with 16 bases between them. Germline assignment: CDR1 SNHLY and CDR2 FYNNEI. The CDR3 has 16 amino acids. In nucleotides, the CDR3 is TGTGCCAGCAGTGAAGAAGTGCCAGGGGTAGGCAATGAGCAGTTCTTC. The encoded protein is CASSEEVPGVGNEQFF. The full variable domain, in which reference TRBV2 and TRBJ2-1 provide the parts outside the CDR3, is EPEVTQTPSHQVTQMGQEVILRCVPISNHLYFYWYRQILGQKVEFLVSFYNNEISEKSEIFDDQFSVERPDGSNFTLKIRSTKLEDSAMYFCASSEEVPGVGNEQFFGPGTRLTVL.

The chain is built from TRBV20-1 and TRBJ1-1; D is ambiguous. The V end lost 5 bases, the J end lost 7 bases, and 11 bases lay between the germline ends. Germline V CDR1 and CDR2: DFQATT, SNEGSKA (reference sequence). The length of the CDR3 is 11 residues. The CDR3 bases are TGCAGTGCTCTGCCGAGAGATGAAGCTTTCTTT. Its protein product is CSALPRDEAFF.

The V and J genes are TRBV28 and TRBJ1-2; 8 bases are a match to TRBD1. This CDR3 comprises 13 residues. Germline CDR1 is MDHEN and CDR2 is SYDVKM. V shed 3 bases, J shed 5 bases, and the junction held 2 bases outside the gene matches. CDR3 sequence (DNA): TGTGCCAGCAGTTTGACAGGGGAATATGGCTACACCTTC. Its protein is CASSLTGEYGYTF.

The rearrangement uses TRBV2 and TRBJ2-7, with TRBD2 matching 12 bases. CDR1 and CDR2 from the germline V gene are SNHLY and FYNNEI. This CDR3 contains 16 residues. The ends lost 4 bases at V and 6 bases at J; junction bases unmatched: 10. The CDR3 DNA reads as TGTGCCAGCAGTGTGGGGCTAGCGGGAGGGTCCGGCGAGCAGTACTTC. This sequence encodes CASSVGLAGGSGEQYF.

V usage is TRBV2 and J usage is TRBJ1-1; TRBD1 aligns across 7 bases. The CDR3 contains 14 residues. V lost 4 bases to trimming and J lost 7 bases; unmatched junction nucleotides: 9. CDR1 and CDR2 (germline): SNHLY, FYNNEI. The CDR3 nucleotides are TGTGCCAGCAGTGCGGGGACAGATTCGTTTGAAGCTTTCTTT. Translated: CASSAGTDSFEAFF.

Turning to this clone: Other DNA variants within this sample encode the same CDR3. V gene TRBV20-1 combines with J gene TRBJ2-5; a possible D gene is TRBD2 (5 bases). Germline V CDR1 and CDR2: DFQATT, SNEGSKA (reference sequence). Trimming stripped 3 bases from V and 5 bases from J, with 7 bases between. The CDR3 covers 11 residues. CDR3 sequence (DNA): TGCAGTGCTAGGAGCGGCGAGACCCAGTACTTC. It translates to CSARSGETQYF.

This clone was recorded only once. The chain employs TRBV7-2 and TRBJ2-7, with 9 nucleotides matching TRBD2. With V trimmed by 4 bases and J by 8 bases, 9 bases remained unmatched. Germline CDR1 is SGHTA and CDR2 is FQGNSA. This CDR3 spans 14 amino acids. The DNA of the CDR3 is TGTGCCAGCAGCTCGCAGGGGACTAGCCTGAAGCAGTACTTC. As protein: CASSSQGTSLKQYF.

The chain carries TRBV30 and TRBJ1-4; tentatively, D is TRBD1 (6 bases). The CDR3 spans 15 residues. Trimming removed 2 bases from V and 7 bases from J, with 17 bases in between. The germline V gene has CDR1 GTSNPN and CDR2 SVGIG (reference sequence). The CDR3 sequence is CAWSPTRGGPEKLFF. CDR3 sequence (DNA): TGTGCCTGGAGTCCGACCCGGGGGGGCCCTGAAAAACTGTTTTTT.

The chain couples TRBV6-6 to TRBJ1-5; D not resolved. The CDR3 extends over 13 amino acids. V dropped 0 bases and J dropped 6 bases, with 6 bases sitting between them. Germline assignment: CDR1 MNHNY and CDR2 SVGAGI (reference sequence). CDR3 residues: CASSYSTGQPQHF. CDR3 nucleotide sequence: TGTGCCAGCAGTTACTCGACGGGTCAGCCCCAGCATTTT.

This chain connects TRBV4-1 to TRBJ2-1, with 8 nucleotides matching TRBD2. V dropped 1 base and J dropped 2; count of bases not matched to a gene: 4. CDR3 length equals 16 residues. From germline, CDR1 is MGHRA and CDR2 YSYEKL. The CDR3 reads CASSQGSGLAYNEQFF. Here the CDR3 DNA reads TGCGCCAGCAGCCAAGGATCGGGACTAGCCTACAATGAGCAGTTCTTC.

J is TRBJ1-1 and V is TRBV28; 7 bases fit TRBD1. Per germline, CDR1 MDHEN and CDR2 SYDVKM. The CDR3 is made up of 13 amino acids. J was trimmed by 4 bases and V by 6 bases; bases with no gene match: 5. The chain's CDR3 is CASSDRVGTEAFF. Written as DNA, the CDR3 is TGTGCCAGCAGCGACAGGGTGGGCACTGAAGCTTTCTTT.

Here the CDR3 reads CASSLTGVRTDTQYF. The DNA for the CDR3 is TGTGCCAGCAGCCTAACAGGGGTACGCACAGATACGCAGTATTTT. V gene TRBV27 combines with J gene TRBJ2-3; the match to TRBD1 covers 7 bases. The CDR3 totals 15 residues. After removal of 6 bases from V and 1 base from J, the junction contained 7 bases not matched to a gene. Germline-derived CDR1 and CDR2 are MNHEY and SMNVEV (reference sequence).

This rearrangement joins TRBV30 to TRBJ2-3, with D unresolved. The germline gives CDR1 GTSNPN, CDR2 SVGIG (reference sequence). This CDR3 has 15 residues. The ends were cut back, 1 base at V and 0 bases at J, with 11 bases in the middle. The CDR3 reads CAWSAHNPSTDTQYF. In DNA form, the CDR3 reads TGTGCCTGGAGTGCACATAATCCTAGCACAGATACGCAGTATTTT.

This clone has only one observation. As DNA, the CDR3 is TGTGCCAGCAGCCCCGGGGGGCCTGGCGAGCAGTACTTC. Amino acid sequence: CASSPGGPGEQYF. The chain is built from TRBV6-5 and TRBJ2-7, with D possibly TRBD2 on 7 matching bases. There are 13 residues in the CDR3. From germline, CDR1 is MNHEY and CDR2 SVGAGI. V lost 6 bases to trimming and J lost 6 bases, with 15 bases between them.

This chain joins TRBV7-9 and TRBJ2-2; the match to TRBD2 covers 13 bases. This CDR3 is 16 amino acids long. Looked up from germline, CDR1 is SEHNR and CDR2 is FQNEAQ (reference sequence). V was clipped by 5 bases and J by 3 bases; unmatched bases: 3. The CDR3: CASSGGLAGDTGELFF. The CDR3 DNA reads TGTGCCAGCAGCGGCGGACTAGCGGGGGACACCGGGGAGCTGTTTTTT.

J is TRBJ1-2 and V is TRBV28; D remains ambiguous. From germline, CDR1 is MDHEN and CDR2 SYDVKM. V lost 4 bases, J lost 2 bases, and 11 bases lay in between. There are 14 residues in the CDR3. Written as DNA, the CDR3 is TGTGCCAGCAGTTATAGTTTTGTCAACTATGGCTACACCTTC. It specifies CASSYSFVNYGYTF.

The rearrangement links TRBV28 to TRBJ2-1; TRBD1 might be the D (5 bases). The CDR3 loop spans 13 amino acids. V gave up 7 bases and J gave up 4 bases, with 11 bases separating them. Germline V lookup: CDR1 MDHEN, CDR2 SYDVKM. The CDR3 region is CASTWGLYNEQFF. CDR3 in DNA: TGTGCCAGCACCTGGGGCCTTTACAATGAGCAGTTCTTC.

The chain is built from TRBV5-1 and TRBJ2-1; 9 bases are a match to TRBD2. Trimming took 4 bases from V and 4 from J; bases not matched to a gene: 6. This CDR3 is 15 amino acids long. Germline V lookup: CDR1 SGHRS, CDR2 YFSETQ. CDR3 loop: CASSPTSGSYNEQFF. In DNA form, the CDR3 reads TGCGCCAGCAGCCCGACTAGCGGATCTTACAATGAGCAGTTCTTC.

The rearrangement joins TRBV6-6 to TRBJ1-4; D remains ambiguous. The CDR3 is 14 amino acids. Trimming cost V 2 bases and J 8 bases, with 12 bases left between them. In germline, CDR1 is MNHNY, CDR2 SVGAGI (reference sequence). The CDR3 DNA reads as TGTGCCAGCAGTTACGGGCAGGCGGGCGAAAAACTGTTTTTT. The encoded protein is CASSYGQAGEKLFF.